This T cell receptor beta chain was observed in a study of immune evolution from preneoplasia to lung adenocarcinoma. The CDR3 extends over 15 amino acids. Deletions cut 5 bases from V and 1 base from J, with 12 bases between. Germline V gives CDR1 SGHTA, CDR2 FQGNSA. The protocol was immunoSEQ multiplex PCR, while the TCRdb copy is restricted to in-frame clones and leaves out a portion. The sample has 15,000 or so clones, 85% seen once. Sequencing was performed on FFPE lung adenocarcinoma in situ tissue. This TCR was recovered from a donor at least 70 years old with lung adenocarcinoma. The genes are TRBV7-2 and TRBJ2-1; D is undetermined. The CDR3 nucleotides read TGTGCCAGCAGCCCAAGAACAGATTCCTACAATGAGCAGTTCTTC. Encoded protein: CASSPRTDSYNEQFF.